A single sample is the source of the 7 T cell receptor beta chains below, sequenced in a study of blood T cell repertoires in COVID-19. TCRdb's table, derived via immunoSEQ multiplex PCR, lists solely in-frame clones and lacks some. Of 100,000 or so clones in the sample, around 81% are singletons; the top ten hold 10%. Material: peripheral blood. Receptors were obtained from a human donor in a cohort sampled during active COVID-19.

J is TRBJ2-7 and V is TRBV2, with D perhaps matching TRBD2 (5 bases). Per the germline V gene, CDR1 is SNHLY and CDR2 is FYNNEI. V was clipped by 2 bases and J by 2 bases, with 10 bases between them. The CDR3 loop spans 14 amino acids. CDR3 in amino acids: CASSEFRGPYEQYF. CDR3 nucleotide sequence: TGTGCCAGCAGTGAATTTCGGGGTCCCTACGAGCAGTACTTC.

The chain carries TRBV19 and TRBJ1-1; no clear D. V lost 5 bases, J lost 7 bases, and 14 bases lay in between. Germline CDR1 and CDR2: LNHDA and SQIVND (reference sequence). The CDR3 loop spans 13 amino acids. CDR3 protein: CASSQAAGFEAFF. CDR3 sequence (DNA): TGTGCCAGTAGTCAGGCCGCTGGGTTTGAAGCTTTCTTT. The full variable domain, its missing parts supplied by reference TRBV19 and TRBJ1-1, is DGGITQSPKYLFRKEGQNVTLSCEQNLNHDAMYWYRQDPGQGLRLIYYSQIVNDFQKGDIAEGYSVSREKKESFPLTVTSAQKNPTAFYLCASSQAAGFEAFFGQGTRLTVV.

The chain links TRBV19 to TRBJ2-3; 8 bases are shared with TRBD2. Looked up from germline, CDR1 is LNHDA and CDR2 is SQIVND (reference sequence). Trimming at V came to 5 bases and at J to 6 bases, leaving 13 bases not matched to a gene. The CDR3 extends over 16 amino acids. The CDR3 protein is CASSDRLAWGLDTQYF. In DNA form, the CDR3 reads TGTGCCAGTAGTGATAGACTAGCGTGGGGACTTGATACGCAGTATTTT.

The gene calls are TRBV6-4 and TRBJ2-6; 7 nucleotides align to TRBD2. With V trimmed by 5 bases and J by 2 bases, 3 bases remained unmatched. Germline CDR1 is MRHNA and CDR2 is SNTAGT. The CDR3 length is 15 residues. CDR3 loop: CASSQAGTGANVLTF. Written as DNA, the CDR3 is TGTGCCAGCAGTCAAGCGGGAACTGGGGCCAACGTCCTGACTTTC.

For the CDR3, the DNA is TGTGCCAGCAGCGATAGGTCAGGGCTTACTGAAGCTTTCTTT. This sequence encodes CASSDRSGLTEAFF. The V call is TRBV9, the J call TRBJ1-1; D is perhaps TRBD1 (5 bases). From germline, CDR1 is SGDLS and CDR2 YYNGEE. The CDR3 sequence is 14 residues long. With 3 bases removed from V and 5 bases from J, the gap between germline ends came to 14 bases. Based on the CDR3 plus reference TRBV9 and TRBJ1-1, the full variable domain is DSGVTQTPKHLITATGQRVTLRCSPRSGDLSVYWYQQSLDQGLQFLIQYYNGEERAKGNILERFSAQQFPDLHSELNLSSLELGDSALYFCASSDRSGLTEAFFGQGTRLTVV.

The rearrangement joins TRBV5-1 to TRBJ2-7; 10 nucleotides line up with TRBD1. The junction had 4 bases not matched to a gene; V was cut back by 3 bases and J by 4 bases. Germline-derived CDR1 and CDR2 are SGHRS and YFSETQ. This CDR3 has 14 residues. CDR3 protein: CASSSGTGVYEQYF. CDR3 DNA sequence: TGCGCCAGCAGCTCCGGGACAGGGGTGTACGAGCAGTACTTC.

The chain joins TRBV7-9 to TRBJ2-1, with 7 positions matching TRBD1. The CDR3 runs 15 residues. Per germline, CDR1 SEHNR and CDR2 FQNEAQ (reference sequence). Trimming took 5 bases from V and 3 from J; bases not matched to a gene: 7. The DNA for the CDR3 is TGTGCCAGCAGCCACAGACAGGGCCGCTACAATGAGCAGTTCTTC. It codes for CASSHRQGRYNEQFF.